This paragraph reports one TCR beta chain. The antigen remains undetermined. This sample was included in a study of cytomegalovirus exposure and HLA in healthy donors. Overall study results and limits: Later analysis associated a missense DCLRE1C variant with TCR beta V- and J-gene trimming.

PCR employed 60 Vbeta and 13 Jbeta primers. Profiling relied on immunoSEQ multiplex PCR, and the TCRdb table lists in-frame clones only, not all of them. The sample records 73,000 or so clones, over 65% being singletons. The CDR3 consists of 15 residues. Per the germline V gene, CDR1 is SGHTA and CDR2 is FQGNSA. V shed 8 bases and J shed 0 bases, with 16 bases lying between them. This clonotype was sampled from a woman between 40 and 55 years old in good health and CMV-seropositive. This chain links TRBV7-2 with TRBJ1-1, with D unclear. Sequenced: PBMCs. The CDR3 loop is CASRPASVLNTEAFF. The CDR3, as DNA: TGTGCCAGCCGGCCAGCGTCGGTCTTGAACACTGAAGCTTTCTTT.